The clone carrying this T cell receptor (beta chain) was detected many times. Germline V gives CDR1 LGHNA, CDR2 YNFKEQ. J gave up 3 bases and V 2 bases, and 16 bases lay outside the gene matches. This CDR3 comprises 18 residues. These data belong to a study of blood T cell repertoires in COVID-19. On the study more broadly: Italy, Spain and the United States were the sources of the convalescent and acute COVID-19 samples.

Authors' data handling: Reference gene primer amplification in the assay estimated nucleated cell counts. Some clones are missing from TCRdb's copy, which holds only in-frame ones; the method was immunoSEQ multiplex PCR. That table supplies the V and J calls and clone size; D and trimming were determined from the DNA. The table has hundreds of thousands of clones, 85% seen once; the top ten hold around 3.4%. This receptor was identified in a woman aged 18-30 years with acute or convalescent COVID-19. The sample was peripheral blood. The V call is TRBV4-2, the J call TRBJ2-7, with 7 positions matching TRBD2. The CDR3 region is CASSQSLGGLGYLYEQYF. CDR3 bases: TGTGCCAGCAGCCAAAGCCTTGGTGGACTAGGGTATCTCTACGAGCAGTACTTC.